The clone carrying this TCR beta chain is large (0.1 to 1%) within its sample. Its antigen is still unknown. The entry originates in a study of early stage breast cancer tumors. On the study more broadly: Around 10-fold was the mean read coverage per sample. Overall study findings and caveats: Tumors had around 2.3-fold higher T cell density than normal breast. Enriched TCRB sequences shared across patients were mostly commonly generated sequences.

Assay: immunoSEQ multiplex PCR; the TCRdb copy retains only in-frame clones and omits some. This sample yields about 8,400 clones, of which approximately 77% are seen a single time; 8.5% belongs to the top ten. The source is a person in their sixties or seventies with breast cancer. The specimen was normal breast tissue next to the tumor.

The CDR3 region is CASSLARNQPQHF. CDR3 in DNA: TGTGCCAGCAGCTTAGCACGAAATCAGCCCCAGCATTTT. The gene calls are TRBV7-9 and TRBJ1-5; D remains unclear. V shed 0 bases and J shed 4 bases, with 4 bases lying between them. The germline V gene has CDR1 SEHNR and CDR2 FQNEAQ (reference sequence). This CDR3 spans 13 amino acids.